These 11 T cell receptor beta chains came from one sample sequenced in a study of early stage breast cancer tumors. TCRdb's copy holds only in-frame clones and misses some; the assay was immunoSEQ multiplex PCR. Seen here are more than 55,000 clones, approximately 80% observed once, and the top ten hold about 4.8%. The sequencing sample was made of blood. These receptors originate from a middle-aged person with breast cancer.

The DNA for the CDR3 is TGCGCCAGCAGCTTCGGGGAAAGAGGCACAGATACGCAGTATTTT. Its protein product is CASSFGERGTDTQYF. The V gene is TRBV5-1, the J gene TRBJ2-3; D might be TRBD2 (5 bases). This CDR3 contains 15 residues. Trimming cost V 2 bases and J 1 base, with 11 bases left between them. Germline V lookup: CDR1 SGHRS, CDR2 YFSETQ.

This chain links TRBV30 with TRBJ2-3; D is unresolved. Per the germline V gene, CDR1 is GTSNPN and CDR2 is SVGIG (reference sequence). The CDR3 is 13 residues long. V lost 2 bases to trimming and J lost 0 bases, with 6 bases between them. The CDR3, as DNA: TGTGCCTGGAGTCGAAGAAGCACAGATACGCAGTATTTT. This encodes CAWSRRSTDTQYF.

V usage is TRBV30 and J usage is TRBJ2-7; 7 bases line up with TRBD1. V gave up 0 bases and J gave up 1 base; unmatched junction bases: 3. Germline lookup yields CDR1 GTSNPN and CDR2 SVGIG (reference sequence). This CDR3 comprises 14 residues. CDR3: CAWSVGRGSYEQYF. CDR3 nucleotide sequence: TGTGCCTGGAGTGTAGGCAGGGGGTCCTACGAGCAGTACTTC.

J is TRBJ1-5 and V is TRBV2, with D possibly being TRBD1 (5 bases). CDR1 SNHLY and CDR2 FYNNEI come from the germline V gene. With 6 bases removed from V and 3 bases from J, the gap between germline ends came to 9 bases. The CDR3 runs 13 residues. CDR3 in amino acids: CASRVDTNQPQHF. Written as DNA, the CDR3 is TGTGCCAGCAGGGTGGACACCAATCAGCCCCAGCATTTT.

The chain couples TRBV16 to TRBJ1-2, with D possibly matching TRBD1 (5 bases). Per the germline V gene, CDR1 is KGHSY and CDR2 is FQNENV. The germline V and J ends were trimmed by 0 bases and 8 bases, with 10 bases remaining between them. The CDR3 consists of 13 residues. CDR3 protein: CASSQSRGWGYTF. DNA of the CDR3: TGTGCCAGCAGCCAATCAAGGGGTTGGGGCTACACCTTC.

This chain uses TRBV27 with TRBJ2-7; TRBD1 matches 8 bases. In germline, CDR1 is MNHEY, CDR2 SMNVEV (reference sequence). V lost 6 bases, J lost 2 bases, and 15 bases stayed unmatched. The CDR3 runs to 17 residues. The CDR3 bases are TGTGCCAGCAGACCTCGTAGGGGTCAGGGGGCAGCCTACGAGCAGTACTTC. Encoded protein: CASRPRRGQGAAYEQYF.

This rearrangement joins TRBV2 to TRBJ1-3; no definite D call. Between the trimmed V and J ends, which lost 5 bases and 4 bases, there was a span of 12 bases. Germline V gives CDR1 SNHLY, CDR2 FYNNEI. CDR3 size: 14 residues. In nucleotides, the CDR3 is TGTGCCAGCAGTTCACTCCCGGGAGGAAACACCATATATTTT. Translation gives CASSSLPGGNTIYF.

V is TRBV5-4 and J is TRBJ2-1, with 10 nucleotides matching TRBD1. Unmatched junction bases numbered 7, after V lost 4 bases and J lost 6 bases. This CDR3 has 15 residues. In germline, CDR1 is SGHNT, CDR2 YYREEE (reference sequence). CDR3 loop: CASSRDGTGVNEQFF. The CDR3 nucleotides are TGTGCCAGCAGCCGGGATGGGACAGGGGTCAATGAGCAGTTCTTC.

The chain combines TRBV5-6 with TRBJ2-1; 8 nucleotides align to TRBD2. The trim removed 6 bases at V and 0 bases at J, leaving 5 bases unmatched. This CDR3 spans 15 amino acids. Germline assignment: CDR1 SGHDT and CDR2 YYEEEE. CDR3 nucleotides: TGTGCCAGCACCATGACTAGCGTCTCCTACAATGAGCAGTTCTTC. Translation gives CASTMTSVSYNEQFF. The full variable domain, its missing parts supplied by reference TRBV5-6 and TRBJ2-1, is DAGVTQSPTHLIKTRGQQVTLRCSPKSGHDTVSWYQQALGQGPQFIFQYYEEEERQRGNFPDRFSGHQFPNYSSELNVNALLLGDSALYLCASTMTSVSYNEQFFGPGTRLTVL.

In this sample, this clone turned up once. The rearrangement links TRBV2 to TRBJ2-1, with 11 bases that match TRBD1. Germline V gene sequence: CDR1 SNHLY, CDR2 FYNNEI. V was clipped by 5 bases and J by 9 bases; unmatched bases: 6. The CDR3 is 14 residues long. The CDR3 nucleotides read TGTGCCAGCAGTACCCGGGACAGGGGGGGTGAGCAGTTCTTC. Encoded protein: CASSTRDRGGEQFF.

CDR3 region: CAWSVTFQETQYF. The CDR3 coding sequence is TGTGCCTGGAGTGTAACATTTCAAGAGACCCAGTACTTC. V gene TRBV30 combines with J gene TRBJ2-5; D is ambiguous. The germline V gene encodes CDR1 GTSNPN and CDR2 SVGIG (reference sequence). The CDR3 runs to 13 residues. V gave up 0 bases and J gave up 2 bases, with 7 bases separating them.